This TCR beta chain was sequenced for a study of CD8 T cells in Susac syndrome. Per the germline V gene, CDR1 is DFQATT and CDR2 is SNEGSKA (reference sequence). The CDR3 is 18 residues long. V shed 5 bases and J 9 bases; nucleotides not matched to a gene: 24. Reverse transcription of about 0.45 to 1 ug RNA used random hexamers. TCRdb re-called the immunoSEQ multiplex PCR reads through MiXCR, storing one row per CDR3 protein. The sample records approximately 54,000 distinct CDR3 sequences, 95% being singletons. In blood CD8+ and CD4+ T cells, TCR beta underwent sequencing. Patients with Susac syndrome fulfilled recently defined diagnostic criteria for definite or probable disease.

The sequenced sample was CD8+ T cells from PBMCs. The rearrangement uses TRBV20-1 and TRBJ2-1; 8 positions agree with TRBD2. The receptor's source is a human donor with Susac syndrome. The CDR3 loop is CSAPPPRGASFYIGEQFF. In DNA, the CDR3 is TGCAGTGCTCCCCCGCCGCGGGGGGCCTCATTTTACATCGGTGAGCAGTTCTTC.